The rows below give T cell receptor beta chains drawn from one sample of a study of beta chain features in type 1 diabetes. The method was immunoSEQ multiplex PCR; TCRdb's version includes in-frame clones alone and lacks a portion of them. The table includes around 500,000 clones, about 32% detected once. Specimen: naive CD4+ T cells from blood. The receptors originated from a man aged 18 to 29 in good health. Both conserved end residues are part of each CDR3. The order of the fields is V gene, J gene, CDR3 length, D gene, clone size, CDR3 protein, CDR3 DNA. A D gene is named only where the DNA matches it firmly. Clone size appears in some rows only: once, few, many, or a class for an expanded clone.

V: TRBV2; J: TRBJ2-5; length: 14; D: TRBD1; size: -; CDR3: CASSPDRGPETQYF; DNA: TGTGCCAGCAGCCCCGACAGGGGGCCAGAGACCCAGTACTTC
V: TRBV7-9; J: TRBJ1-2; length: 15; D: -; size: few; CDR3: CASTLPGNPNYGYTF; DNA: TGTGCCAGCACCCTGCCCGGAAACCCAAACTATGGCTACACCTTC
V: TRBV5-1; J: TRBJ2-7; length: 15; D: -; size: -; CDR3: CASSLEGTAGYEQYF; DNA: TGCGCCAGCAGCTTGGAAGGGACCGCAGGCTACGAGCAGTACTTC
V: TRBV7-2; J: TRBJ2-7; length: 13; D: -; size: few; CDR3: CASSLAGLYEQYF; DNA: TGTGCCAGCAGCTTAGCGGGTCTCTACGAGCAGTACTTC
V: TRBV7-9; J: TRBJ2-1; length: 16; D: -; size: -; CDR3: CASSLSERMSYNEQFF; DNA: TGTGCCAGCAGCTTATCGGAGCGGATGTCCTACAATGAGCAGTTCTTC
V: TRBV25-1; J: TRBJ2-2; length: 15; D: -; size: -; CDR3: CASSEPGTGTGELFF; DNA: TGTGCCAGCAGTGAACCCGGAACAGGCACCGGGGAGCTGTTTTTT
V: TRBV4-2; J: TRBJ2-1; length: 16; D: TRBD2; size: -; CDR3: CASSQVTSGGYNEQFF; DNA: TGTGCCAGCAGCCAAGTGACTAGCGGGGGTTACAATGAGCAGTTCTTC
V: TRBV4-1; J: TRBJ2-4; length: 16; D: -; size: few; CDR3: CASSSQGQGAKNIQYF; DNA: TGCGCCAGCAGCTCCCAAGGGCAGGGAGCCAAAAACATTCAGTACTTC
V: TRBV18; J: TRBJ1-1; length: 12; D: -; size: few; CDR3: CASSPQDSEAFF; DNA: TGTGCCAGCTCACCACAGGACAGCGAAGCTTTCTTT
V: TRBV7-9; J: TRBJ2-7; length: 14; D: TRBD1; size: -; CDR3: CASSPTGAPYEQYF; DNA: TGTGCCAGCAGCCCCACAGGGGCCCCCTACGAGCAGTACTTC
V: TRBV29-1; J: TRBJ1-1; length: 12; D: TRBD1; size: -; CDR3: CSVYRGNTEAFF; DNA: TGCAGCGTTTACAGGGGGAACACTGAAGCTTTCTTT
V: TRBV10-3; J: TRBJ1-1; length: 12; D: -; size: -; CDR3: CAIRSPRTEAFF; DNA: TGTGCCATCAGATCTCCGAGGACTGAAGCTTTCTTT
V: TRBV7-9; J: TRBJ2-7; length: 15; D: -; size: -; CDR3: CASRSISSPTHEQYF; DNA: TGTGCCAGCAGATCTATTAGCTCTCCTACCCACGAGCAGTACTTC
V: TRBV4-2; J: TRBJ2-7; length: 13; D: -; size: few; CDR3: CASSQEPAYEQYF; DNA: TGTGCCAGCAGCCAAGAACCAGCCTACGAGCAGTACTTC
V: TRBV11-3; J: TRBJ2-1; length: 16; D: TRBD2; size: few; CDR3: CASSSGGLAEYNEQFF; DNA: TGTGCCAGCTCCTCGGGTGGTCTAGCGGAATACAATGAGCAGTTCTTC
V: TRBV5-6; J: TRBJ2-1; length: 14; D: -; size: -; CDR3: CASSLGRSYNEQFF; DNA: TGTGCCAGCAGCTTGGGTCGCTCCTACAATGAGCAGTTCTTC
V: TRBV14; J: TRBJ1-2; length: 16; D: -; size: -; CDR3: CASSQAGRAGGYGYTF; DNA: TGTGCCAGCAGCCAAGCGGGCAGGGCAGGCGGCTATGGCTACACCTTC
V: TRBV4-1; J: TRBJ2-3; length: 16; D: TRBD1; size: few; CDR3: CASSQFRDRGTDTQYF; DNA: TGCGCCAGCAGCCAATTCCGGGACAGGGGAACAGATACGCAGTATTTT
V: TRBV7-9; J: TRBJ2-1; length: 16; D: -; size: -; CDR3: CASSFYGESPYNEQFF; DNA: TGTGCCAGCAGCTTTTATGGGGAGTCCCCCTACAATGAGCAGTTCTTC
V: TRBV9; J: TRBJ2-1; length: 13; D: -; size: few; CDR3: CASSVASYNEQFF; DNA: TGTGCCAGCAGCGTAGCCTCTTACAATGAGCAGTTCTTC
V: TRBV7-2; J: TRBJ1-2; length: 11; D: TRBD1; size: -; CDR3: CASSSTGGQSF; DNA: TGTGCCAGCAGTTCAACAGGGGGCCAGTCCTTC
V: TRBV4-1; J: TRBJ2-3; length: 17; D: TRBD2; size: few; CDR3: CASSQGKLAASTDTQYF; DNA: TGCGCCAGCAGCCAAGGGAAACTAGCGGCTAGCACAGATACGCAGTATTTT
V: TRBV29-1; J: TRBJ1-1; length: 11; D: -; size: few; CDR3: CSVESGSGAFF; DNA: TGCAGCGTTGAATCAGGGTCCGGGGCTTTCTTT
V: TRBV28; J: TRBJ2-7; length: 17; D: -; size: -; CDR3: CASSPPYRTRKEGEQYF; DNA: TGTGCCAGCAGCCCTCCTTACAGGACCCGTAAAGAGGGCGAGCAGTACTTC